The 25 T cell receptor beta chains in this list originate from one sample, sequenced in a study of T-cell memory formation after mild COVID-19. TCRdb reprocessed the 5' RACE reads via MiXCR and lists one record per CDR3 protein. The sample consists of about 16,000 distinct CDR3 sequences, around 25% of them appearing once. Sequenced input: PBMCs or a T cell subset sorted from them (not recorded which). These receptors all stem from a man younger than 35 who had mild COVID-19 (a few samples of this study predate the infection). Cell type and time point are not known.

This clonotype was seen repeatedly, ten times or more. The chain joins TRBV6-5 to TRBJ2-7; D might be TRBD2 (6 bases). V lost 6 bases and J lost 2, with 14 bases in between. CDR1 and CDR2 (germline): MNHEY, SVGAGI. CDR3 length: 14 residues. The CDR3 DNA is TGTGCCAGCAGGACGATAGCGGTCGCCTACGAGCAGTACTTC. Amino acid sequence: CASRTIAVAYEQYF.

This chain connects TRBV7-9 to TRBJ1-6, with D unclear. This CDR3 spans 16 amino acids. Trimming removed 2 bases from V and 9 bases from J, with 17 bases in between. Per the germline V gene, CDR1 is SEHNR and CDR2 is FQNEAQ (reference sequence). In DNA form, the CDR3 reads TGTGCCAGCAGCTTAACTTGGACCAGCCGGCGTTCACCCCTCCACTTT. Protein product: CASSLTWTSRRSPLHF.

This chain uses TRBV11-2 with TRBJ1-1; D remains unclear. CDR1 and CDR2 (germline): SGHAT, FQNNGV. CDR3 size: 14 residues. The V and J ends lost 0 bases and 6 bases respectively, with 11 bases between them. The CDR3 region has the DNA TGTGCCAGCAGCTTAGATGGGTCGGGGTCTGAAGCTTTCTTT. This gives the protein CASSLDGSGSEAFF.

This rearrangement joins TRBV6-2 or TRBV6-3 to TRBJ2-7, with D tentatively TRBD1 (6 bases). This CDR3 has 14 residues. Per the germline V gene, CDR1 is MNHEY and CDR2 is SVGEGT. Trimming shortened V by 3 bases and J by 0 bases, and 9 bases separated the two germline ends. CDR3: CASSYWTDSYEQYF. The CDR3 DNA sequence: TGTGCCAGCAGTTATTGGACAGACTCCTACGAGCAGTACTTC.

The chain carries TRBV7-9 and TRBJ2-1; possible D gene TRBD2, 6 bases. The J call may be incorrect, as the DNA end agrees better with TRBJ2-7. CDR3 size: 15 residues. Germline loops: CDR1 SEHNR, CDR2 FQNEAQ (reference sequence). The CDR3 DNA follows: TGTGCCAGCAGCTTAGGGGCTAGCGTCACCTACGAGCAGTACTTC. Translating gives CASSLGASVTYEQYF.

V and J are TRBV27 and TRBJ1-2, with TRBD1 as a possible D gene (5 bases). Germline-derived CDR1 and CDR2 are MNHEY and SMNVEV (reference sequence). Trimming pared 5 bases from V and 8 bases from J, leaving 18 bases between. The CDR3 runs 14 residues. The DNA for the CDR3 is TGTGCCAGCAGTCCCACACCAGGGAGAGAAGGCTACACCTTC. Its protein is CASSPTPGREGYTF.

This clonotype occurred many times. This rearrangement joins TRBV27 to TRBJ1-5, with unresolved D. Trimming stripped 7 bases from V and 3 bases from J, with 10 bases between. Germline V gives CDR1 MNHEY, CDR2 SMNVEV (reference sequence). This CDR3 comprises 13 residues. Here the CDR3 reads CASKESFNQPQHF. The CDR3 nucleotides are TGTGCCAGCAAAGAATCCTTCAATCAGCCCCAGCATTTT.

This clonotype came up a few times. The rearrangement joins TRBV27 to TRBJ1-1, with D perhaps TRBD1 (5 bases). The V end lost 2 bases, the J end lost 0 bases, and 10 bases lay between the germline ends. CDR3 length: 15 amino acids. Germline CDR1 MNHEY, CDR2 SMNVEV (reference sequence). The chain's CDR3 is CASSLGRGVNTEAFF. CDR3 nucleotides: TGTGCCAGCAGTTTAGGGCGGGGGGTGAACACTGAAGCTTTCTTT.

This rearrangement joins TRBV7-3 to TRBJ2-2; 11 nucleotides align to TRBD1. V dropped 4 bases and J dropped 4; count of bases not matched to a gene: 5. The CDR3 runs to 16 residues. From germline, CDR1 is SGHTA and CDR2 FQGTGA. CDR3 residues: CASSSTGTGGTGELFF. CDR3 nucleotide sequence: TGTGCCAGCAGCTCCACCGGGACAGGGGGCACCGGGGAGCTGTTTTTT.

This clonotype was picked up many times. CDR3 DNA sequence: TGTGCCAGCAGTCCAGATCCAGGGTTCAAGCACCGCCAGTTCTTC. As protein: CASSPDPGFKHRQFF. The chain has TRBV6-2 or TRBV6-3 and TRBJ2-1; possibly TRBD1 for D (5 bases). The CDR3 sequence is 15 residues long. Germline V lookup: CDR1 MNHEY, CDR2 SVGEGT. V dropped 5 bases and J dropped 13 bases, with 24 bases sitting between them.

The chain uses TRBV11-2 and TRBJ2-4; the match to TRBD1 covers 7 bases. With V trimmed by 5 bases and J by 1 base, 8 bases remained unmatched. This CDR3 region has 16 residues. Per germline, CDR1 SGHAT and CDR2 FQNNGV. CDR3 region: CASSTIEGAAKNIQYF. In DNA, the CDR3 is TGTGCCAGCAGCACAATCGAGGGGGCGGCCAAAAACATTCAGTACTTC.

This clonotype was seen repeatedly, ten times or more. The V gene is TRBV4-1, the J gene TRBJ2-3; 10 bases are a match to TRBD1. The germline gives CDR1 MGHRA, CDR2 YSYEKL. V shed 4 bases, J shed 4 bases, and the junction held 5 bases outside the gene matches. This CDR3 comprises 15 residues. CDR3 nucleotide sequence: TGCGCCAGCAGCCTGGCGGACAGGGGGTCAGATACGCAGTATTTT. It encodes CASSLADRGSDTQYF.

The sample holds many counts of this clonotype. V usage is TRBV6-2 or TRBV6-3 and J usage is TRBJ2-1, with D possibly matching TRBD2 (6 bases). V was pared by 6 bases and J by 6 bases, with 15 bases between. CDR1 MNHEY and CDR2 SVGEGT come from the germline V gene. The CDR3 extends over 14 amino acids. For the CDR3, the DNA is TGTGCCAGCAGGCACCAAGGAGGGCTCAATGAGCAGTTCTTC. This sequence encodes CASRHQGGLNEQFF.

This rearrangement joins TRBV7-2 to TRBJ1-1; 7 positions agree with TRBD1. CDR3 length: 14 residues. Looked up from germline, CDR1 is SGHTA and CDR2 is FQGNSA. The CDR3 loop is CDRSLGSGGTEAFF. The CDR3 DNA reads TGTGACAGAAGCTTAGGGTCAGGGGGCACTGAAGCTTTCTTT.

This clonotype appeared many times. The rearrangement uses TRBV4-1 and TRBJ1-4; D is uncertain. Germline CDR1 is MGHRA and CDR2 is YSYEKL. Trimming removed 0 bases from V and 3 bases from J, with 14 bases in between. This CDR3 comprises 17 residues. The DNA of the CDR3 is TGCGCCAGCAGCCAAGATGTGTCCAGGTTATCTAATGAAAAACTGTTTTTT. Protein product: CASSQDVSRLSNEKLFF.

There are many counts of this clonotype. CDR3 coding DNA: TGTGCCAGCAGCCCACGACAGGGGGAAACTAATGAAAAACTGTTTTTT. Translated, it gives CASSPRQGETNEKLFF. The chain carries TRBV7-9 and TRBJ1-4, with 9 bases fitting TRBD1. V shed 5 bases and J 1 base; nucleotides not matched to a gene: 5. Germline assignment: CDR1 SEHNR and CDR2 FQNEAQ (reference sequence). The CDR3 has 16 amino acids.

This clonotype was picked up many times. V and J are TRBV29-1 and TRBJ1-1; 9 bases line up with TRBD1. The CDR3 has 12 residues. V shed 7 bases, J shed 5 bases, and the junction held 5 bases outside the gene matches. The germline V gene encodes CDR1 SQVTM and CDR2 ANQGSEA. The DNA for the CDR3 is TGCAGCGCTCCGGGACAGGGAACTGAAGCTTTCTTT. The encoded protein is CSAPGQGTEAFF.

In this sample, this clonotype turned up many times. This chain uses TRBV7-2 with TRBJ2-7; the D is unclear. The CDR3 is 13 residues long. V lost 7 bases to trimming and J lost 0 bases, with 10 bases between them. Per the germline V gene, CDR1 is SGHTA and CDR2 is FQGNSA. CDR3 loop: CASTSHPSYEQYF. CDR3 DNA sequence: TGTGCCAGCACCTCCCATCCCTCCTACGAGCAGTACTTC.

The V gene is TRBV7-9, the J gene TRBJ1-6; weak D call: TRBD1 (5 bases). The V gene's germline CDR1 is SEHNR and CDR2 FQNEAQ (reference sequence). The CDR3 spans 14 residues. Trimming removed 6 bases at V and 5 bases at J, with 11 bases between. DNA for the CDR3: TGTGCCAGCAGTTCCAGGGTAGATAATTCACCCCTCCACTTT. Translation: CASSSRVDNSPLHF. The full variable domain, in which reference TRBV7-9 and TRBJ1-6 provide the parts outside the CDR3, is DTGVSQNPRHKITKRGQNVTFRCDPISEHNRLYWYRQTLGQGPEFLTYFQNEAQLEKSRLLSDRFSAERPKGSFSTLEIQRTEQGDSAMYLCASSSRVDNSPLHFGNGTRLTVT.

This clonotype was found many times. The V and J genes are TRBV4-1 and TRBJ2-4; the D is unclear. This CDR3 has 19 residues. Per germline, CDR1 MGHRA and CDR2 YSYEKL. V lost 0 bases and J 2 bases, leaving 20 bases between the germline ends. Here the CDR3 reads CASSQDKLRLISTKNIQYF. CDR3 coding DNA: TGCGCCAGCAGCCAAGATAAGCTAAGATTAATCTCGACCAAAAACATTCAGTACTTC.

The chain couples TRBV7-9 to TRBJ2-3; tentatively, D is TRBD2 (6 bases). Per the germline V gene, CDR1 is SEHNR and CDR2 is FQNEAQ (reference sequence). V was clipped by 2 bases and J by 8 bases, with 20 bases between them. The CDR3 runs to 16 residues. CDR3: CASSLNLATTAGTQYF. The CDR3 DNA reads TGTGCCAGCAGCTTAAACCTAGCGACCACCGCGGGTACGCAGTATTTT.

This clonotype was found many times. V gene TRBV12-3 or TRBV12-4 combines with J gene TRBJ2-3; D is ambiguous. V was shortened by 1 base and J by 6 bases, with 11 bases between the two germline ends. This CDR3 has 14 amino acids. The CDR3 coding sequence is TGTGCCAGCAGTTTAGGGCAGCTGAGGGATACGCAGTATTTT. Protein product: CASSLGQLRDTQYF.

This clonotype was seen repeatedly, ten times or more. Here the CDR3 DNA reads TGTGCCAGCAGTGGAAATCCGGGCCGTGAGACAGATACGCAGTATTTT. Its translation: CASSGNPGRETDTQYF. This chain links TRBV6-1 with TRBJ2-3; D is undetermined. CDR3 length: 16 amino acids. V was shortened by 4 bases and J by 3 bases, with 17 bases between the two germline ends. Germline CDR1 and CDR2: MNHNS and SASEGT.

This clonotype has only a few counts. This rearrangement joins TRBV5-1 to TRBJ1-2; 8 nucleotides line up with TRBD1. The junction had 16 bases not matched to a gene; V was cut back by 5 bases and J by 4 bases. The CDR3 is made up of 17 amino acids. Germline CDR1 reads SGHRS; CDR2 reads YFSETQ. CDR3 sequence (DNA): TGCGCCAGCAGGCCTTGGGGGCCGGGACAGGCTATCTATGGCTACACCTTC. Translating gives CASRPWGPGQAIYGYTF.

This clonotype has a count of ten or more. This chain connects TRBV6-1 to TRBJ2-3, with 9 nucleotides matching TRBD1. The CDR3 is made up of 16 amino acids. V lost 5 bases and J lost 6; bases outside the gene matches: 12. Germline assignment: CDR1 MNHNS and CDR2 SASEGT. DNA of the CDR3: TGTGCCAGCAGTAAACAAATCGGGACAGGGTTCGATACGCAGTATTTT. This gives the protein CASSKQIGTGFDTQYF.